The clone carrying this T cell receptor beta chain was picked up one time. Its antigen is unknown. The CDR3 contains 14 residues. With 10 bases removed from V and 6 bases from J, the gap between germline ends came to 19 bases. Germline V gives CDR1 LNHDA, CDR2 SQIVND (reference sequence). Time point indicated: newly diagnosed GD, antithyroid drugs for less than 3 months. RNA from PBMCs was the source of the TCR library. Graves' disease diagnosis followed American Thyroid Association guidelines. This entry comes from a study of regulatory T cells in long-lasting Graves disease. Study-wide findings and caveats: Sampling was limited to peripheral blood rather than thyroid tissue.

Building of the TCR beta libraries involved iRepertoire HTBI primers and Arm-PCR of CDR3 regions. TCRdb fed the multiplex PCR reads into MiXCR, producing one record per CDR3 protein. This repertoire shows under 300,000 distinct CDR3 sequences, around 21% found once; its top ten account for approximately 15%. Sample: peripheral blood mononuclear cells (PBMCs), taken at new diagnosis, from a patient treated with antithyroid drugs. V usage is TRBV19 and J usage is TRBJ1-5; weak D call: TRBD1 (6 bases). The receptor was isolated from a female donor with Graves disease. CDR3 protein: CATAGGRGSQPQHF. In DNA form, the CDR3 reads TGTGCCACCGCCGGTGGCAGGGGTAGTCAGCCCCAGCATTTT.